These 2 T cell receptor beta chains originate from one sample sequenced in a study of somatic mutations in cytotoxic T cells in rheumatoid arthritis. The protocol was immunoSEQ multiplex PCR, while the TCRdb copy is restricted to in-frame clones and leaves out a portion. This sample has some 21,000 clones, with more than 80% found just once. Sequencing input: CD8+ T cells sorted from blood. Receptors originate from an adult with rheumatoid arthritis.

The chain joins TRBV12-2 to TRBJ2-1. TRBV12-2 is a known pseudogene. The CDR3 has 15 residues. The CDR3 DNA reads TGTGCAAGTCGCTTCAGGGGGGGGTTCTACAATGAGCAGTTCTTC. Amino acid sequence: CASRFRGGFYNEQFF.

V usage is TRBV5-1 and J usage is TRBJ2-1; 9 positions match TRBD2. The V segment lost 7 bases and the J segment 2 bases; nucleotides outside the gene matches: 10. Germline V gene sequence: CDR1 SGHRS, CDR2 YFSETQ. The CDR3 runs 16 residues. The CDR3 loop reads CASRQAGGFPYNEQFF. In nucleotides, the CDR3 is TGCGCCAGCCGCCAAGCGGGGGGCTTTCCCTACAATGAGCAGTTCTTC.